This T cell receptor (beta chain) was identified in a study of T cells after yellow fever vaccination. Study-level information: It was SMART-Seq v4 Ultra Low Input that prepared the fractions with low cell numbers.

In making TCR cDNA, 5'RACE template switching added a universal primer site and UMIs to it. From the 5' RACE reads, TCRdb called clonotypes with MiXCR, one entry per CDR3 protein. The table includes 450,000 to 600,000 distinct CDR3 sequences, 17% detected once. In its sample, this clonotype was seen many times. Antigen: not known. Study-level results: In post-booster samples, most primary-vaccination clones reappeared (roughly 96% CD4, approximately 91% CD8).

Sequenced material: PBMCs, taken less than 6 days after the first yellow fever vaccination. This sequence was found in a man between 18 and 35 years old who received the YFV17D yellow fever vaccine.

In nucleotides, the CDR3 is TGTGCCAGCTCACCGACGACAGGGAGCTATGGCTACACCTTC. Its translation is CASSPTTGSYGYTF. J is TRBJ1-2 and V is TRBV18, with 7 bases lining up with TRBD1. The CDR3 sequence is 14 residues long. V lost 3 bases to trimming and J lost 4 bases; unmatched junction nucleotides: 5. Looked up from germline, CDR1 is KGHSH and CDR2 is LQKENI.